The T cell receptor beta chain under discussion was sequenced for a study of blood T cell repertoires in COVID-19. Study-level background: Acute-phase and convalescent COVID-19 samples originated in the United States, Italy and Spain.

CDR3 size: 15 residues. With 4 bases removed from V and 7 bases from J, the gap between germline ends came to 16 bases. Germline V CDR1 and CDR2: SNHLY, FYNNEI. Method: immunoSEQ multiplex PCR; TCRdb's copy keeps in-frame clones and lacks some. In the table there are some 270,000 clones, roughly 90% of which are singletons. Sequencing input: peripheral blood. The V call is TRBV2, the J call TRBJ2-2; tentatively, D is TRBD2 (7 bases). The sequence derives from a woman aged 60-75 years with COVID-19, enrolled during active disease. The CDR3 sequence: CASSVRGADIGELFF. The CDR3 bases are TGTGCCAGCAGTGTACGGGGGGCCGACATCGGGGAGCTGTTTTTT.